This TCR beta chain stems from a study of cytomegalovirus exposure and HLA in healthy donors. Study summary: Earlier results showed roughly 120 million unique TCR beta sequences derived from about 179 million T cells.

Comments on this clone: As yet, its antigen is unknown.

There are 15 residues in the CDR3. Looked up from germline, CDR1 is SGHVS and CDR2 is FQNEAQ. V lost 7 bases and J lost 5; bases outside the gene matches: 7. Primers: 60 Vbeta forward and 13 Jbeta reverse. The protocol was immunoSEQ multiplex PCR, while the TCRdb copy is restricted to in-frame clones and leaves out a portion. This repertoire shows about 140,000 clones, roughly 80% found once; its top ten account for 4.5% to 5%. The study's findings and limits: Highest at DRB1 and lowest at HLA-C, TCR association rates differed among HLA loci in a later analysis. Specific recognition of CMV antigens was confirmed in vitro for a few chains (all CMV-associated).

J is TRBJ2-1 and V is TRBV7-8, with 11 bases matching TRBD2. The sequencing sample was made of PBMCs. The receptor's source is a woman between 50 and 59 years old in good health and CMV-seronegative. This CDR3 is CASNRLAGTNNEQFF. As DNA, the CDR3 is TGTGCCAGCAACCGACTAGCGGGAACCAACAATGAGCAGTTCTTC.